A single TCR beta chain is shown here with its context. Its target is unknown. The study ran its PCR with 60 Vbeta and 13 Jbeta primers. Some clones are missing from TCRdb's copy, which holds only in-frame ones; the method was immunoSEQ multiplex PCR. Of some 130,000 clones detected, about four fifths appear once; the ten largest clones hold 4%. Healthy bone marrow donors made up the cohort. This record belongs to a study of cytomegalovirus exposure and HLA in healthy donors. Across the whole study: The Caucasian-associated ancestry cluster held over 65% of around 380 genotyped donors. Points from the study as a whole: Common viral pathogens seemed, in a later analysis, to connect with several of the most significant clusters. Accounts indicate the classifier identified cytomegalovirus status with strong specificity and sensitivity.

Germline CDR1 is LNHDA and CDR2 is SQIVND (reference sequence). The CDR3 covers 13 residues. Between the trimmed V and J ends, which lost 6 bases and 6 bases, there was a span of 12 bases. The gene calls are TRBV19 and TRBJ1-5; D not certain. The sequencing input was PBMCs. The receptor was derived from a woman in her thirties or forties in good health and CMV-seronegative. CDR3 sequence reads: CASRAAYGQPQHF. In DNA, the CDR3 is TGTGCCAGTAGGGCGGCTTACGGTCAGCCCCAGCATTTT.